The rows below give T cell receptor beta chains drawn from one sample of a study of blood T cell repertoires in COVID-19. Measured with immunoSEQ multiplex PCR; TCRdb has only the in-frame clones, and not every one. The repertoire holds some 220,000 clones, 84% seen once, with about 8.9% in the top ten. Sequencing used peripheral blood. The receptor set was obtained from a middle-aged man with active or convalescent COVID-19. CDR3s include the opening cysteine and the closing phenylalanine or tryptophan. D genes are given only for firm matches. Clone size is not always given. Where it is, it says once, few, many or a class for expanded clones.

CDR3: CASSRGDPTSTDTQYF
DNA: TGCGCCAGCAGCCGGGGGGACCCTACTAGCACAGATACGCAGTATTTT
D: NA
size: NA
J: TRBJ2-3
V: TRBV4-3

CDR3: CASSLAGQGDTPQHF
DNA: TGTGCCAGCAGCTTAGCAGGGCAGGGCGATACGCCCCAGCATTTT
D: NA
size: few
J: TRBJ1-5
V: TRBV7-8

CDR3: CASSSSAGGNTGELFF
DNA: TGTGCCAGCAGCTCCTCAGCGGGGGGAAACACCGGGGAGCTGTTTTTT
D: TRBD2
size: NA
J: TRBJ2-2
V: TRBV7-3

CDR3: CASSFYRDTGELFF
DNA: TGTGCCAGCAGCTTTTACAGGGACACCGGGGAGCTGTTTTTT
D: NA
size: NA
J: TRBJ2-2
V: TRBV7-2

CDR3: CASSSSTGSNEQFF
DNA: TGTGCCAGCAGTTCGTCGACAGGGTCCAATGAGCAGTTCTTC
D: TRBD1
size: NA
J: TRBJ2-1
V: TRBV6-2/TRBV6-3

CDR3: CASSKELGTGNTGELFF
DNA: TGTGCCAGCAGCAAAGAATTGGGGACAGGGAACACCGGGGAGCTGTTTTTT
D: NA
size: NA
J: TRBJ2-2
V: TRBV21-1

CDR3: CASSLGTVYEKLFF
DNA: TGCGCCAGCAGCCTAGGGACAGTATATGAAAAACTGTTTTTT
D: TRBD1
size: NA
J: TRBJ1-4
V: TRBV5-1

CDR3: CASKVSGNNYGYTF
DNA: TGTGCCAGCAAGGTTTCGGGGAATAACTATGGCTACACCTTC
D: NA
size: NA
J: TRBJ1-2
V: TRBV2

CDR3: CATSDPTSGGYNEQFF
DNA: TGTGCCACCAGTGATCCTACTAGCGGGGGTTACAATGAGCAGTTCTTC
D: TRBD2
size: NA
J: TRBJ2-1
V: TRBV24-1

CDR3: CASSLGGGQPQHF
DNA: TGTGCCAGCAGCTTAGGTGGGGGGCAGCCCCAGCATTTT
D: NA
size: NA
J: TRBJ1-5
V: TRBV7-8

CDR3: CASSLPGGGQGSPLHF
DNA: TGTGCCAGCAGTTTACCGGGGGGAGGGCAGGGATCACCCCTCCACTTT
D: NA
size: NA
J: TRBJ1-6
V: TRBV28